A single count supports the clone carrying this TCR beta chain. Only in-frame clones appear in the TCRdb table, and some are missing; sequencing was by immunoSEQ multiplex PCR. The sample has 250,000 or so clones, over 75% seen once; the top ten hold about 2.9%. CDR3 length: 12 amino acids. Trimming shortened V by 7 bases and J by 9 bases, and 12 bases separated the two germline ends. CDR1 and CDR2 (germline): KGHDR, SFDVKD. This sample was included in a study of blood T cell repertoires in COVID-19. Study as a whole: PBMCs, B-cell-depleted T cells, or T cells were the source of the cDNA or gDNA that made up the material.

Cohort allocation depended upon clinical history that participants reported. This clonotype was obtained from a woman between 35 and 50 years old who had been exposed to COVID-19. This chain uses TRBV24-1 with TRBJ2-1, with D maybe TRBD1 (6 bases). Input material: PBMCs or T cells enriched from blood (not recorded which). CDR3 in DNA: TGTGCCACCAGGGGGACAAGCGGTGAGCAGTTCTTC. Protein: CATRGTSGEQFF.